The rows below give T cell receptor beta chains drawn from one sample of a study of blood T cell repertoires in COVID-19. Here immunoSEQ multiplex PCR was the method, and the copy in TCRdb shows in-frame clones only, minus some. Found here are about 42,000 clones, roughly four fifths of them singletons; the top ten hold 25% to 35%. Input material: peripheral blood. Receptors were obtained from a woman in her sixties or seventies with acute or convalescent COVID-19. The CDR3 runs from the conserved cysteine through the conserved F or W. D genes are given only for firm matches. Clone size is not always given. Where it is, it says once, few, many or a class for expanded clones.

TRBJ2-7,TRBD1,-,TRBV6-5,13,CASSRQGIYEQYF,TGTGCCAGCAGTCGACAGGGAATCTACGAGCAGTACTTC
TRBJ2-5,TRBD2,-,TRBV9,17,CASSVGAGGGYQETQYF,TGTGCCAGCAGCGTAGGGGCGGGAGGGGGCTACCAAGAGACCCAGTACTTC
TRBJ1-2,-,-,TRBV28,14,CASISPRSGYGYTF,TGTGCCAGCATCTCACCCAGGAGCGGTTATGGCTACACCTTC
TRBJ2-7,TRBD1,few,TRBV11-2,14,CASSLTGGSYEQYF,TGTGCCAGCAGCTTAACAGGGGGCTCCTACGAGCAGTACTTC
TRBJ2-7,-,few,TRBV7-9,14,CASSPVGPTYEQYF,TGTGCCAGCAGCCCCGTGGGGCCCACCTACGAGCAGTACTTC
TRBJ1-3,TRBD1,-,TRBV18,17,CASSLMKGQGIGNTIYF,TGTGCCAGCTCACTGATGAAGGGACAGGGCATCGGAAACACCATATATTTT
TRBJ1-6,-,few,TRBV5-1,13,CASSSLGNSPLHF,TGCGCCAGCAGCTCCCTCGGGAATTCACCCCTCCACTTT
TRBJ1-1,-,few,TRBV7-6,16,CASSLAQGLINTEAFF,TGTGCCAGCAGCTTGGCACAGGGCCTCATAAACACTGAAGCTTTCTTT
TRBJ2-5,-,once,TRBV30,14,CAWSTASFQETQYF,TGTGCCTGGAGCACAGCAAGCTTCCAAGAGACCCAGTACTTC
TRBJ1-5,TRBD1,-,TRBV3-1/TRBV3-2,16,CASSQGGGTDYQPQHF,TGTGCCAGCAGCCAAGGGGGCGGGACAGACTATCAGCCCCAGCATTTT
TRBJ1-2,TRBD1,-,TRBV28,12,CASNGRGYGYTF,TGTGCCAGCAATGGCAGGGGGTATGGCTACACCTTC
TRBJ2-3,TRBD2,many,TRBV5-1,15,CASSLTSGLTDTQYF,TGCGCCAGCAGCTTGACTAGCGGGCTCACAGATACGCAGTATTTT
TRBJ1-1,-,-,TRBV27,13,CASNKQAGTLAFF,TGTGCCAGCAACAAGCAAGCCGGGACACTAGCTTTCTTT
TRBJ1-2,-,-,TRBV7-2,15,CASSRTLQGQHGYTF,TGTGCCAGCAGCCGGACCCTACAGGGCCAACATGGCTACACCTTC
TRBJ2-3,TRBD1,few,TRBV27,14,CAVGGLDRTDTQYF,TGTGCCGTAGGGGGCCTCGATCGCACAGATACGCAGTATTTT
TRBJ2-1,-,-,TRBV18,11,CASSQGDEQFF,TGTGCCAGCTCACAGGGGGATGAGCAGTTCTTC
TRBJ2-6,TRBD1,-,TRBV7-2,16,CASSIQTGVGANVLTF,TGTGCCAGCAGCATACAAACAGGGGTCGGGGCCAACGTCCTGACTTTC
TRBJ1-1,TRBD1,few,TRBV28,15,CASSPFTGGITGAFF,TGTGCCAGCAGTCCCTTTACAGGGGGCATAACCGGAGCTTTCTTT
TRBJ1-4,TRBD1,-,TRBV19,15,CASSLPGQGNEKLFF,TGTGCCAGTAGCCTCCCGGGACAGGGTAATGAAAAACTGTTTTTT
TRBJ1-1,TRBD1,-,TRBV25-1,13,CASSDQGATEAFF,TGTGCCAGCAGTGATCAGGGGGCGACTGAAGCTTTCTTT
TRBJ1-2,-,-,TRBV11-2,15,CASSLGLNFDYGYTF,TGTGCCAGCAGCTTGGGACTGAATTTTGACTATGGCTACACCTTC
TRBJ2-7,TRBD1,-,TRBV28,14,CATDPGTGLYEQYF,TGTGCCACCGACCCCGGGACAGGCCTCTACGAGCAGTACTTC
TRBJ2-5,TRBD2,-,TRBV5-6,16,CASSTTSGDVQETQYF,TGTGCCAGCAGCACCACTAGCGGGGATGTCCAAGAGACCCAGTACTTC
TRBJ2-3,TRBD2,-,TRBV5-1,15,CASSSTSGITDTQYF,TGCGCCAGCAGTTCGACTAGCGGCATCACAGATACGCAGTATTTT
TRBJ1-1,-,once,TRBV7-9,16,CASSLGRRSPNTEAFF,TGTGCCAGCAGCTTAGGTCGCAGATCACCGAACACTGAAGCTTTCTTT
TRBJ2-1,TRBD2,-,TRBV28,15,CASSPLGLASNEQFF,TGTGCCAGCAGCCCCTTAGGACTAGCGAGCAATGAGCAGTTCTTC
TRBJ2-1,-,-,TRBV7-2,16,CASSLDGASSYNEQFF,TGTGCCAGCAGCTTAGATGGGGCGAGCTCCTACAATGAGCAGTTCTTC
TRBJ1-1,-,few,TRBV28,13,CASSRRVNTEAFF,TGTGCCAGCAGCCGAAGAGTGAACACTGAAGCTTTCTTT
TRBJ1-5,-,once,TRBV19,14,CASMRDGNARTQHF,TGTGCCAGTATGCGGGACGGTAATGCGCGCACCCAGCATTTT
TRBJ2-1,TRBD2,-,TRBV19,15,CASGKSGGAVDEQFF,TGTGCCAGCGGCAAAAGCGGGGGGGCCGTAGATGAGCAGTTCTTC
TRBJ2-7,-,-,TRBV4-1,19,CASSQELPDYRAGIYEQYF,TGCGCCAGCAGCCAAGAACTACCGGACTATAGGGCCGGCATCTACGAGCAGTACTTC
TRBJ1-6,TRBD1,-,TRBV4-3,14,CASSRGTGNSPLHF,TGCGCCAGCAGCCGGGGGACAGGGAATTCACCCCTCCACTTT
TRBJ2-1,TRBD2,few,TRBV30,16,CAWSVRVAGGLNEQFF,TGTGCCTGGAGTGTAAGGGTGGCGGGAGGGCTGAATGAGCAGTTCTTC
TRBJ1-6,-,once,TRBV10-2,13,CASRKGPDSPLHF,TGCGCCAGCAGGAAGGGGCCTGATTCACCCCTCCACTTT
TRBJ2-7,-,-,TRBV2,14,CASRTRQAAYEQYF,TGTGCCAGCAGGACGAGACAGGCTGCCTACGAGCAGTACTTC
TRBJ1-5,TRBD1,-,TRBV19,14,CASSPTGERQPQHF,TGTGCCAGTAGCCCAACAGGGGAAAGGCAGCCCCAGCATTTT
TRBJ1-5,-,many,TRBV27,16,CASSPRQAHSNQPQHF,TGTGCCAGCAGTCCCCGGCAGGCCCATAGCAATCAGCCCCAGCATTTT
TRBJ2-3,-,-,TRBV6-5,11,CASTVADTQYF,TGTGCCAGCACCGTCGCAGATACGCAGTATTTT
TRBJ2-2,TRBD2,-,TRBV19,15,CASSIASGGPGELFF,TGTGCCAGTAGTATTGCTAGCGGGGGCCCCGGGGAGCTGTTTTTT
TRBJ1-1,TRBD1,-,TRBV4-1,14,CASSRGQENTEAFF,TGCGCCAGCAGCCGGGGACAGGAGAACACTGAAGCTTTCTTT
TRBJ1-5,TRBD1,-,TRBV3-1/TRBV3-2,14,CASSTDRANQPQHF,TGTGCCAGCAGCACGGACAGGGCCAATCAGCCCCAGCATTTT
TRBJ1-1,-,-,TRBV4-1,16,CASSHLHRVKNTEAFF,TGCGCCAGCAGCCACTTGCACAGGGTAAAGAACACTGAAGCTTTCTTT
TRBJ2-7,TRBD1,-,TRBV4-2,15,CASSQGTGQTYEQYF,TGTGCCAGCAGCCAAGGGACAGGGCAAACCTACGAGCAGTACTTC